This T cell receptor (beta chain) came from a study of cytomegalovirus exposure and HLA in healthy donors. The germline CDR1 and CDR2 sequences are SGHNT and YENEEA. The V gene lost 3 bases and the J gene lost 8 bases, with 11 bases spanning the gap. The CDR3 has 13 amino acids. As regards this clone: The antigen is not known.

Study outcomes and limitations: In a later analysis, parvovirus B19, influenza, CMV and Epstein-Barr virus appeared linked to several top co-occurrence clusters.

Use of 60 Vbeta and 13 Jbeta primers characterized the PCR. Only in-frame clones appear in the TCRdb table, and some are missing; sequencing was by immunoSEQ multiplex PCR. The table lists about 160,000 clones, roughly four fifths of them singletons, with about 10% in the top ten. This clonotype was obtained from a man aged 45-65 years in good health and CMV-seropositive. The V call is TRBV11-3, the J call TRBJ2-4, with D maybe TRBD1 (5 bases). Source material: PBMCs. The CDR3 DNA is TGTGCCAGCAGCTTTTCCAGGGAAGACATTCAGTACTTC. Translating gives CASSFSREDIQYF. Complete variable domain (other parts from reference TRBV11-3 and TRBJ2-4): EAGVVQSPRYKIIEKKQPVAFWCNPISGHNTLYWYLQNLGQGPELLIRYENEEAVDDSQLPKDRFSAERLKGVDSTLKIQPAELGDSAVYLCASSFSREDIQYFGAGTRLSVL.